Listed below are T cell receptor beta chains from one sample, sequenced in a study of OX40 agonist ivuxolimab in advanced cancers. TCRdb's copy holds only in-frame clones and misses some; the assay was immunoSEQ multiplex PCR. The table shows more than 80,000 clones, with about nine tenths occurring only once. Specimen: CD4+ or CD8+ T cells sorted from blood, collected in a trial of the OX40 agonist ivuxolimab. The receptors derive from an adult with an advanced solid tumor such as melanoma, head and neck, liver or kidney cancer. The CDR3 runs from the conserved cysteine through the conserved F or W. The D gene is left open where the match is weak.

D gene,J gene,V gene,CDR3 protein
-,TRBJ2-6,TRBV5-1,CASSLSLSQTGANVLTF
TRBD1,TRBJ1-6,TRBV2,CASSRDRANSPLHF
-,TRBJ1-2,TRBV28,CASSEDRQHGYTF
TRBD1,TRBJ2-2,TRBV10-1,CASSAQGAGELFF
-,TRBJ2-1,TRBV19,CASTPTTGYNEQFF
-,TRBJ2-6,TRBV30,CAWNSGANVLTF
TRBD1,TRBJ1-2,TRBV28,CASSLSQGAFGYTF
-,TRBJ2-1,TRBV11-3,CASSSDSSSYNEQFF
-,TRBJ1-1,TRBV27,CASSPQGVMNTEAFF
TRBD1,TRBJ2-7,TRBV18,CASSLRTGSYEQYF
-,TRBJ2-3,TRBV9,CASSKEPGLQRGDTQYF
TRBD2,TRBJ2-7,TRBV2,CASSTLAAYEQYF
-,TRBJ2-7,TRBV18,CASSEGLSREQYF
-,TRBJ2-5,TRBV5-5,CASSLMEAGTQYF
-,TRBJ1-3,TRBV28,CASSFAPGKGDTIYF
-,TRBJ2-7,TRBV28,CASSPLGADEQYF
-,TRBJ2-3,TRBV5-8,CASSLVSVDTQYF
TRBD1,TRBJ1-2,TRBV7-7,CASSPWTGKGNGYTF
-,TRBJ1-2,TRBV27,CASSLVGGSSYGYTF
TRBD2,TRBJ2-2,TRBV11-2,CASSLRAGTSLYVELFF
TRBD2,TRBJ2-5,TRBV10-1,CASSNGVAGQETQYF
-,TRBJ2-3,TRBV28,CASSLEVPDTQYF
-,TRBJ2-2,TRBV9,CASSTGTVNTGELFF
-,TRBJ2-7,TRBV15,CATSRDQGYEQYF
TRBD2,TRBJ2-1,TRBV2,CASSEPGTRGYNEQFF
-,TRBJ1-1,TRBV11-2,CASSLDGNPNTEAFF
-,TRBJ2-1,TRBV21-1,CASRHNEQFF
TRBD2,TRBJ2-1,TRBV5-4,CASSKEPSGAYNEQFF
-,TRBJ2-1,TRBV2,CASSEAPAGTGEQFF
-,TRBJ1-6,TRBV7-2,CASSLRSGANSPLHF
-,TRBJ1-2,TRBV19,CASSSLTYNYGYTF
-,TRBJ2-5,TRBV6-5,CASSEGLNQETQYF
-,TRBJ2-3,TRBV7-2,CASSRDRVEPDTQYF
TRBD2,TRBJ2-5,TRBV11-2,CASSLTGLAQETQYF
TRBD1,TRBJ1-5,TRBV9,CASTLGQGYNQPQHF
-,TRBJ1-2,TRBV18,CASSPRTDYGYTF
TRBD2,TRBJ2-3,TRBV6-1,CASSENRGGLTDTQYF